This T cell receptor (beta chain) was sequenced during a study of OX40 agonist ivuxolimab in advanced cancers. The CDR3 is 13 residues long. Per the germline V gene, CDR1 is MDHEN and CDR2 is SYDVKM. Trimming shortened V by 4 bases and J by 0 bases, and 3 bases separated the two germline ends. The method was immunoSEQ multiplex PCR; TCRdb's version includes in-frame clones alone and lacks a portion of them. The repertoire has 70,000 to 80,000 clones, 93% of them found once; the top ten carry roughly 6.7%. This chain connects TRBV28 to TRBJ2-2; no reliable D call. The receptor's source is an adult with an advanced solid tumor such as melanoma, head and neck, liver or kidney cancer. Sequencing was performed on CD4+ or CD8+ T cells sorted from blood, taken in a trial of the OX40 agonist ivuxolimab. The CDR3 reads CASSYSNTGELFF. CDR3 sequence (DNA): TGTGCCAGCAGTTATTCGAACACCGGGGAGCTGTTTTTT.